This entry lists 9 T cell receptor beta chains sequenced from one sample in a study of blood T cell repertoires in COVID-19. TCRdb's copy holds only in-frame clones and misses some; the assay was immunoSEQ multiplex PCR. This sample has around 130,000 clones, with 80% to 85% found just once. Sequencing was performed on PBMCs or T cells enriched from blood (not recorded which). The receptors come from a man aged 30-40 years who had recovered from COVID-19.

The chain links TRBV6-5 to TRBJ1-6, with D uncertain. Trimming cost V 2 bases and J 9 bases, with 11 bases left between them. This CDR3 is built from 14 residues. The germline gives CDR1 MNHEY, CDR2 SVGAGI. As DNA, the CDR3 is TGTGCCAGCAGTTACGTGGGAGCGGGTTCACCCCTCCACTTT. Its protein product is CASSYVGAGSPLHF.

The chain has TRBV2 and TRBJ2-5; tentative D call: TRBD2 (5 bases). V shed 7 bases and J shed 3 bases, with 9 bases lying between them. Germline V lookup: CDR1 SNHLY, CDR2 FYNNEI. This CDR3 comprises 12 residues. Here the CDR3 DNA reads TGTGCCAGCAAGGTTAGCGAAGAGACCCAGTACTTC. As protein: CASKVSEETQYF.

This sequence joins TRBV27 and TRBJ2-6; the match to TRBD1 covers 10 bases. This CDR3 is built from 17 residues. J gave up 2 bases and V 8 bases, and 9 bases lay outside the gene matches. Germline V lookup: CDR1 MNHEY, CDR2 SMNVEV (reference sequence). CDR3 protein: CASGRQGAIAGANVLTF. The CDR3 DNA follows: TGTGCCAGCGGTCGACAGGGGGCCATTGCTGGGGCCAACGTCCTGACTTTC. Full variable domain (missing parts from reference TRBV27 and TRBJ2-6): EAQVTQNPRYLITVTGKKLTVTCSQNMNHEYMSWYRQDPGLGLRQIYYSMNVEVTDKGDVPEGYKVSRKEKRNFPLILESPSPNQTSLYFCASGRQGAIAGANVLTFGAGSRLTVL.

CDR3 bases: TGTGCCAGCAGCCCAGCCGGACGGGGGAACAATGAGCAGTTCTTC. This sequence encodes CASSPAGRGNNEQFF. The rearrangement uses TRBV7-9 and TRBJ2-1; D might be TRBD2 (6 bases). Germline CDR1 reads SEHNR; CDR2 reads FQNEAQ (reference sequence). CDR3 length: 15 amino acids. The ends were cut back, 5 bases at V and 5 bases at J, with 16 bases in the middle.

The chain uses TRBV19 and TRBJ1-5; TRBD1 agrees at 12 bases. Germline CDR1 and CDR2: LNHDA and SQIVND (reference sequence). Trimming at V came to 9 bases and at J to 6 bases, leaving 6 bases not matched to a gene. The CDR3 runs to 14 residues. The DNA for the CDR3 is TGTGCCAGCGTGGGGACAGGGGGCCGTCAGCCCCAGCATTTT. Translating gives CASVGTGGRQPQHF. Using reference TRBV19 and TRBJ1-5 for the parts outside the CDR3, the full variable domain is DGGITQSPKYLFRKEGQNVTLSCEQNLNHDAMYWYRQDPGQGLRLIYYSQIVNDFQKGDIAEGYSVSREKKESFPLTVTSAQKNPTAFYLCASVGTGGRQPQHFGDGTRLSIL.

This clone was picked up many times. V is TRBV3-1 (or the pseudogene TRBV3-2) and J is TRBJ1-2; 9 bases are shared with TRBD1. The trim removed 4 bases at V and 4 bases at J, leaving 10 bases unmatched. The CDR3 length is 16 residues. The germline V gene has CDR1 LGHDT and CDR2 YNNKEL (reference sequence). The DNA for the CDR3 is TGTGCCAGCAGCCTCTCCTTGGGGACAGGGATCTATGGCTACACCTTC. Protein sequence: CASSLSLGTGIYGYTF.

The V gene is TRBV5-1, the J gene TRBJ2-2, with D tentatively TRBD1 (6 bases). Germline V CDR1 and CDR2: SGHRS, YFSETQ. Trimming removed 3 bases at V and 5 bases at J, with 14 bases between. The CDR3 length is 15 residues. In DNA, the CDR3 is TGCGCCAGCAGCTCGCGACAGGATGTAACCGGGGAGCTGTTTTTT. It yields the protein CASSSRQDVTGELFF.

V usage is TRBV9 and J usage is TRBJ2-3; 7 bases align to TRBD2. Trimming removed 10 bases from V and 6 bases from J; junction bases left unmatched: 11. The CDR3 is 13 amino acids. Germline V lookup: CDR1 SGDLS, CDR2 YYNGEE. CDR3 in amino acids: CASQRDSGDTQYF. Written as DNA, the CDR3 is TGTGCCTCGCAGCGGGATTCAGGGGATACGCAGTATTTT. Complete variable domain (other parts from reference TRBV9 and TRBJ2-3): DSGVTQTPKHLITATGQRVTLRCSPRSGDLSVYWYQQSLDQGLQFLIQYYNGEERAKGNILERFSAQQFPDLHSELNLSSLELGDSALYFCASQRDSGDTQYFGPGTRLTVL.

The count of this clone is one. The rearrangement uses TRBV5-6 and TRBJ1-2; the match to TRBD1 covers 10 bases. V trimming: 0 bases; J trimming: 0 bases; junction bases outside the gene matches: 2. The germline CDR1 and CDR2 sequences are SGHDT and YYEEEE. The CDR3 totals 16 residues. The CDR3 region is CASSLGDRGANYGYTF. In nucleotides, the CDR3 is TGTGCCAGCAGCTTGGGGGACAGGGGCGCTAACTATGGCTACACCTTC.